This TCR beta chain is from a study of T cell responses to AZD1222 COVID-19 vaccine (dated by TCRdb to the early 2020s). Regarding the research as a whole: A total of over 230 trial participants underwent TCR sequencing, of whom 200 to 220 received two doses of AZD1222 and about 25 received two doses of the MenACWY control vaccine. Trial participants were enrolled by age into 18-55, 56-69 and 70-plus year subgroups, with approximately 150, 30 and 60 TCR-sequenced participants respectively. Here is what the overall study found, with its caveats: Most participants were white British and females outnumbered males, and the authors suggested that clonal diversity may have been underestimated. Nearly half of unique spike-specific TCRs reportedly recognized epitopes outside regions mutated in the B.1.351 and B.1.1.7 variants. After two AZD1222 doses, spike-specific TCR breadth and depth were significantly higher than at day 0 and than in MenACWY recipients. Vaccine-associated CD4 TCRs spanned the whole spike protein, with dominant responses in regions 160-218 and 743-854. In the small 56-69-year group, the increase in depth fell short of significance, most likely because of low power. Conclusions about previously exposed vaccinees are limited because only five to seven AZD1222 recipients were SARS-CoV-2 seropositive at baseline. No day 14 peak-response samples were available, so repertoires were characterized only after the peak T cell response.

The CDR3, cysteine through phenylalanine, is 12 amino acids long. The kept DNA is CDR3 alone, 36 bases in frame from the first base. The junction carries 9 bases between V and J, which are trimmed by 3 bases and 7 bases respectively. With regard to this clone: The target of this receptor is not known. No much larger clone exists at a distance of one base, and base qualities are not known.

Read against the paper, the sample's time point label means: baseline before first vaccination. In light of the paper, this sample's treatment or condition label describes: meningococcal conjugate vaccine given as trial control. Vaccinee samples were obtained from the UK trials COV001 and COV002, which included a single-blind randomized controlled phase 2/3 trial of AZD1222 (ChAdOx1 nCoV-19) in healthy adults. For TCRbeta chain sequencing, PBMC samples from trial participants were taken at day 0 and at day 28 after the second dose. The CDR3 regions of human TCRbeta chains were analyzed by immunosequencing. In the original analysis: TCRs in the repertoires were matched against a reference library of SARS-CoV-2-specific TCRs that had been generated with the MIRA antigen-specificity platform. Breadth was defined as the fraction of unique TCRs that were SARS-CoV-2-associated. Depth was defined as the fraction of total T cells that were SARS-CoV-2-associated. Each spike-specific TCR was assigned to its reactive spike region and to a CD4 or CD8 class using the MIRA data. Log10-transformed breadth and depth values were compared by one-way ANOVA with Sidak's multiple comparisons tests. This immuneACCESS table, as held by TCRdb, lists in-frame sequences with V and J called but not all clones. Of the missing ones, under half trace to an unresolved V gene in checked studies; the others have no known cause. From that table come the V and J calls and clone size; the DNA was used to work out D and trimming. This sample holds over 65,000 clones; 92% were observed only once. Clones ranked in the top ten supply around 7.1% of the sample.

The clonotype was recovered from an adult in good health. The sequence links TRBV12-3 or TRBV12-4 to TRBJ1-1; the D gene is unclear. The sample here was peripheral blood, taken on day 0 of MenACWY control vaccination. The CDR3 amino acid sequence is: CASSFAQREAFF. At the DNA level, the sequence is TGTGCCAGCAGTTTCGCGCAGCGTGAAGCTTTCTTT.